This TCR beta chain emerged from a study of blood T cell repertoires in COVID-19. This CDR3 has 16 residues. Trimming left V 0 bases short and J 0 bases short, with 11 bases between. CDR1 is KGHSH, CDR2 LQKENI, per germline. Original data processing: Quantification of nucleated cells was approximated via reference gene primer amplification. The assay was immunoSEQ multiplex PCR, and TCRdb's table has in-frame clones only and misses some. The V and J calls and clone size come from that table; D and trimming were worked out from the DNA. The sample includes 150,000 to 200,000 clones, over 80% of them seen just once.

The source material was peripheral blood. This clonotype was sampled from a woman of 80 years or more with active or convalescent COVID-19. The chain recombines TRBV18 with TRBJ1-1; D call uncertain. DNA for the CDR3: TGTGCCAGCTCACCACCGAAAACAATCATGAACACTGAAGCTTTCTTT. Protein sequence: CASSPPKTIMNTEAFF.